The present TCR beta chain was sequenced within a study of T cell clonotyping in hematopoietic cell transplantation. The germline V gene has CDR1 SGHDT and CDR2 YYEEEE. CDR3 length: 11 residues. V was pared by 4 bases and J by 12 bases, with 13 bases between. Produced via immunoSEQ multiplex PCR; TCRdb's table is partial and in-frame only. The sample holds 15,000 to 20,000 clones, 61% seen once. The specimen comprised PBMCs, sampled 30 days after allogeneic stem cell transplant. The sequence was collected from a male patient aged 45 to 59 who had an allogeneic stem cell transplant from an unrelated donor, so T cells may come from the graft donor. Some clones in this sample may be carry-over from other donors' samples. V and J are TRBV5-6 and TRBJ1-1, with TRBD1 as a possible D gene (6 bases). DNA of the CDR3: TGTGCCAGCAGCAACCAGGGACAACCTTTCTTT. This encodes CASSNQGQPFF.